Listed here are 6 T cell receptor beta chains from one sample, sequenced in a study of T cell changes during pregnancy in multiple sclerosis. TCRdb's copy holds only in-frame clones and misses some; the assay was immunoSEQ multiplex PCR. The table lists some 120,000 clones, 80% to 95% of them singletons, with 1.5% in the top ten. The specimen was peripheral blood, collected in the third trimester of pregnancy. The source is a female donor with multiple sclerosis, enrolled in a pregnancy study.

V usage is TRBV10-3 and J usage is TRBJ1-1; 8 positions match TRBD1. Germline V lookup: CDR1 ENHRY, CDR2 SYGVKD. The CDR3 length is 14 residues. The ends lost 7 bases at V and 1 base at J; junction bases unmatched: 5. The chain's CDR3 is CAIKDRVENTEAFF. CDR3 sequence (DNA): TGTGCCATCAAGGACAGGGTAGAGAACACTGAAGCTTTCTTT.

The chain carries TRBV29-1 and TRBJ2-1; a possible D gene is TRBD2 (7 bases). This CDR3 spans 13 amino acids. Germline V gene data show CDR1 as SQVTM and CDR2 as ANQGSEA. V was cut by 7 bases and J by 12 bases, with 22 bases left in between. The CDR3 is CSGKGEGLNWQFF. DNA for the CDR3: TGCAGCGGGAAGGGGGAGGGGCTTAATTGGCAGTTCTTC.

CDR3 protein: CASSLYQSHGELFF. The DNA for the CDR3 is TGTGCCAGCAGCTTGTATCAGTCTCACGGGGAGCTGTTTTTT. The rearrangement joins TRBV7-9 to TRBJ2-2; D gene uncertain. V lost 3 bases to trimming and J lost 7 bases, with 12 bases between them. The CDR3 is made up of 14 amino acids. Germline CDR1 reads SEHNR; CDR2 reads FQNEAQ (reference sequence). Based on the CDR3 plus reference TRBV7-9 and TRBJ2-2, the full variable domain is DTGVSQNPRHKITKRGQNVTFRCDPISEHNRLYWYRQTLGQGPEFLTYFQNEAQLEKSRLLSDRFSAERPKGSFSTLEIQRTEQGDSAMYLCASSLYQSHGELFFGEGSRLTVL.

The chain carries TRBV7-9 and TRBJ2-1, with 12 nucleotides matching TRBD1. This CDR3 comprises 15 residues. Germline CDR1 reads SEHNR; CDR2 reads FQNEAQ (reference sequence). V dropped 3 bases and J dropped 6; count of bases not matched to a gene: 3. In DNA, the CDR3 is TGTGCCAGCAGCTTGGGGACAGGGGGCGTCAATGAGCAGTTCTTC. It specifies CASSLGTGGVNEQFF.

This sequence joins TRBV19 and TRBJ1-4; 7 bases match TRBD1. Germline CDR1 is LNHDA and CDR2 is SQIVND (reference sequence). J was trimmed by 5 bases and V by 7 bases; bases with no gene match: 4. The CDR3 is made up of 13 amino acids. This chain's CDR3 is CASKDRTNEKLFF. CDR3 sequence (DNA): TGTGCCAGTAAGGACAGGACAAATGAAAAACTGTTTTTT.

Here the CDR3 reads CASSRQGREQYF. For the CDR3, the DNA is TGCGCCAGCAGCCGACAGGGGCGCGAGCAGTACTTC. V and J are TRBV4-1 and TRBJ2-7; TRBD1 aligns across 8 bases. Germline CDR1 and CDR2: MGHRA and YSYEKL. The trim removed 4 bases at V and 6 bases at J, leaving 2 bases unmatched. This CDR3 is 12 amino acids long.